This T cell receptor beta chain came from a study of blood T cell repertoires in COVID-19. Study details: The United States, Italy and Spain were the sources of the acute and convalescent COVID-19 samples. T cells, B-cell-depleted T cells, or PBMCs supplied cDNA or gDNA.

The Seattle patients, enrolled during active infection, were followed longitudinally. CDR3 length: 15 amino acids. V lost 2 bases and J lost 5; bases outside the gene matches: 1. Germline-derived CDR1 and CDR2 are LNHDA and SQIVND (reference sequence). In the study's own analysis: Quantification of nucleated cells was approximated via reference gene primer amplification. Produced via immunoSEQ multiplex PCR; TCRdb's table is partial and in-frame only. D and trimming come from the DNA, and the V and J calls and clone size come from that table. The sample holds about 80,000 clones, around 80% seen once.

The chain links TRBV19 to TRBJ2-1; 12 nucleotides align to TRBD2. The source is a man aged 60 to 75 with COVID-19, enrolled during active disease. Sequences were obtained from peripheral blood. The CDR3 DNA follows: TGTGCCAGTAGTATAAGACTAGCGGGAGACAATGAGCAGTTCTTC. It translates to CASSIRLAGDNEQFF.